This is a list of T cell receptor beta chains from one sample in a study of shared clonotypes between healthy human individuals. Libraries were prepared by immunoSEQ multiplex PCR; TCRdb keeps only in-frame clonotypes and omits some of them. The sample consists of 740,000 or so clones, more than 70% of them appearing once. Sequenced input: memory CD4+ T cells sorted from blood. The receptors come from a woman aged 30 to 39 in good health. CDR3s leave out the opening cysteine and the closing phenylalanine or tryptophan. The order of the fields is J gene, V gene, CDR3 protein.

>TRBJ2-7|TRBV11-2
ASSLGTLTSSYEQY
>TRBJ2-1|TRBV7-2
AAGASRVEQF
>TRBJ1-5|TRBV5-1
ASSLDGGNQPQH
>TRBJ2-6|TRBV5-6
ASSLDRGNGANVLT
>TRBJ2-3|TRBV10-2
ASSESVVDTQY
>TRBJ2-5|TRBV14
ASSHRRGRGRGETQY
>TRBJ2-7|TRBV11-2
ASSLEIASSYEQY
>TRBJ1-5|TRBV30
AWSVRGGVQPQH
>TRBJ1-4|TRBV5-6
ASSSRGLGDEKLF
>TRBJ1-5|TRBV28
ASSLQGARNQPQH
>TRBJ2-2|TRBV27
ASRKPQGFGELF
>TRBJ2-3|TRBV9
ASSVREWVTDTQY
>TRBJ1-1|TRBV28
ASRERALGRAF
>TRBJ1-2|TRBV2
ASLNYGYT
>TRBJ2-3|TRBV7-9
ASSLVRGVADTQY
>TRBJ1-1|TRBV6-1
ASKGQAVVGTEAF
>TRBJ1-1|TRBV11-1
ASSSRGLNTEAF
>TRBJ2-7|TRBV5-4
ASSLDSEQY
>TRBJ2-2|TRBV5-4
ASSLAGENTGELF
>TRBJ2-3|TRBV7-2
ASSPYYTDTQY
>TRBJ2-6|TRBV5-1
ASSLAAAGPSGANVLT
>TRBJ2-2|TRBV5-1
ASVGTSGSLSNTGELF
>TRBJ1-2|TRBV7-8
ASSLRWGEGYGYT
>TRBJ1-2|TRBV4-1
ASSHPGQGAIYGYT
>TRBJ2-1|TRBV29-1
SVDPSHNEQF
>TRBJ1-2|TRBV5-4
ASREGQLNYGYT
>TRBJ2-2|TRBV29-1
SVAGVSAGELF
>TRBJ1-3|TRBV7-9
ASSPTGTGNTIY
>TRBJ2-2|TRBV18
ASSPEAGGELF
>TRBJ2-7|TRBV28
ASSSTGTREEQY
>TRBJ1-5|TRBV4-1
ASSQGAVTGLRRPQH
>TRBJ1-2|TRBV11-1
ASSFGLYGYT
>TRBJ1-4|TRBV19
ASSFQGKATNEKLF
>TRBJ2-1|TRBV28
ASSPRLGRGGEYNEQF
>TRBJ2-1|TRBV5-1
ASSGQNNEQF
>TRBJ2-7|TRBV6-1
ASLSERYEQY
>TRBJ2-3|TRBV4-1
ASSQGQGATDTQY
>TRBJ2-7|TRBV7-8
ASSTATGGGYEQY
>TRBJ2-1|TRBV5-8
ASSFHNEQF
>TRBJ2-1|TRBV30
AWSPGPKKQF
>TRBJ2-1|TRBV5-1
ASSSGRVGADGEF
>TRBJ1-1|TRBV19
ASGLQGGEAF
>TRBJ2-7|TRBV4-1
ASSQVLAGPTYEQY
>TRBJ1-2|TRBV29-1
SVEDEGAVVGYT
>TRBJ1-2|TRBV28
ASRPGQGTLGYT
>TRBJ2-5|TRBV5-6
ASSLSLQTQY
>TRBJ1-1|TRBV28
ASSSGQRGTEAF
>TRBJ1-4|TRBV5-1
ASSLPPLGGGSNEKLF
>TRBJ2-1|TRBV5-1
ASSLTSGYNEQF
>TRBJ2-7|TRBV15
ATSRDAGGGVSYEQY
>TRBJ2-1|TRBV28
ASTEPGRGDNEQF
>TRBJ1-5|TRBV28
ASIDGSSGNQPQH
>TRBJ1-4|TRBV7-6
ASSHRGSNEKLF